This TCR beta chain stems from a study of metastatic and nonmetastatic thyroid tumors. Study-wide background: Thyroid patients, malignant and benign, had repertoires compared across blood and tumor or nodule tissue. Study-wide results and caveats: For both blood and tumor, malignant thyroid tumors reportedly showed significantly higher TCR beta diversity than benign nodules did.

This clone was seen at least ten times. The antigen remains undetermined. Per the authors' pipeline: The study's classifier, a distant-metastasis tool for papillary thyroid cancer, was built using CDR3 differences across clinicopathological groups. TCRdb re-called clones from the PCR reads using MiXCR. These V and J calls are TCRdb output, not the study's own analysis. The repertoire holds roughly 81,000 clones, with over 8.5% as singletons. All patients were untreated before thyroid surgery. The CDR3 extends over 13 amino acids. Germline loops: CDR1 SGHTA, CDR2 FQGTGA. Trimming left V 5 bases short and J 3 bases short, with 11 bases between.

The sequenced sample consisted of blood. The sequence was collected from a female donor with papillary thyroid cancer or a benign thyroid nodule (not recorded which). Some clones in this sample may be carry-over from other donors' samples. V usage is TRBV7-3 and J usage is TRBJ2-7; TRBD1 might be the D (6 bases). The CDR3 loop reads CASSIGDNYEQYF. The CDR3 coding sequence is TGTGCCAGCAGCATCGGGGACAACTACGAGCAGTACTTC.